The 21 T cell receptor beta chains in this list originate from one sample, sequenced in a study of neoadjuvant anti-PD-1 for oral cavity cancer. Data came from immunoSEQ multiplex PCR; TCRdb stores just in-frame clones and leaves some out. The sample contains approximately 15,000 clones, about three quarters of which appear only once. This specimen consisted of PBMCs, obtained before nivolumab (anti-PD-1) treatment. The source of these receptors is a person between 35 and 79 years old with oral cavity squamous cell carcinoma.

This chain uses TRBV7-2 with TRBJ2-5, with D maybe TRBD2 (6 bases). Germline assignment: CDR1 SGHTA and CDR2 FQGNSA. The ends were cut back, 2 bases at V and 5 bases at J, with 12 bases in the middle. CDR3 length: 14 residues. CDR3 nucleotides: TGTGCCAGCAGCTTACGGCTAGCGCATGAGACCCAGTACTTC. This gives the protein CASSLRLAHETQYF. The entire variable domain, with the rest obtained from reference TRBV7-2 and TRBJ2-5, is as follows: GAGVSQSPSNKVTEKGKDVELRCDPISGHTALYWYRQSLGQGLEFLIYFQGNSAPDKSGLPSDRFSAERTGGSVSTLTIQRTQQEDSAVYLCASSLRLAHETQYFGPGTRLLVL.

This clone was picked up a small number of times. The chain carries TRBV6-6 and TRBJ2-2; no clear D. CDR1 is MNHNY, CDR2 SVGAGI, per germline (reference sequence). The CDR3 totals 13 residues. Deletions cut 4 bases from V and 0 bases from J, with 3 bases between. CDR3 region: CASSSSNTGELFF. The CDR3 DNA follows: TGTGCCAGCAGTTCGTCGAACACCGGGGAGCTGTTTTTT.

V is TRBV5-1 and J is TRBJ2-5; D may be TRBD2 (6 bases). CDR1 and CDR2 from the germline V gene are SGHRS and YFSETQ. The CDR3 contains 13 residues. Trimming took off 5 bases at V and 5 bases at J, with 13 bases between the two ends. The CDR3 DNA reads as TGCGCCAGCAGAGACTTCCGGGGGGAGACCCAGTACTTC. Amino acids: CASRDFRGETQYF.

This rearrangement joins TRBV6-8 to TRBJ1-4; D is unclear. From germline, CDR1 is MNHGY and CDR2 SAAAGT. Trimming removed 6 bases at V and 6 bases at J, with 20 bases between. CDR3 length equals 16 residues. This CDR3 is CASRPEGAEEDEKLFF. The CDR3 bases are TGTGCCAGCAGACCAGAGGGAGCAGAAGAGGATGAAAAACTGTTTTTT.

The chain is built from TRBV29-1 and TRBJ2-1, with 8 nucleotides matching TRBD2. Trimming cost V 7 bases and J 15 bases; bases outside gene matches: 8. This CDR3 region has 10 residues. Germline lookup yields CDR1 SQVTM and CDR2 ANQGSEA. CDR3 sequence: CSASSGVSFF. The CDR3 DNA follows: TGCAGCGCCAGTAGCGGGGTGTCGTTCTTC.

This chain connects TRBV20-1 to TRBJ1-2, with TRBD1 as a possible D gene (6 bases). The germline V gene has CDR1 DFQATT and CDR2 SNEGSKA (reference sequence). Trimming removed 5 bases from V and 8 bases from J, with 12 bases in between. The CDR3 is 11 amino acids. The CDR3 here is CSAGGQWGYTF. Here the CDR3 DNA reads TGCAGTGCTGGAGGACAGTGGGGCTACACCTTC.

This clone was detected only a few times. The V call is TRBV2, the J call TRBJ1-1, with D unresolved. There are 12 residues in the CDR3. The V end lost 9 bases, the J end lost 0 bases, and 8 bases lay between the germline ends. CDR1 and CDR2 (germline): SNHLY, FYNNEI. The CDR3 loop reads CASILMNTEAFF. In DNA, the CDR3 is TGTGCCAGTATTCTTATGAACACTGAAGCTTTCTTT.

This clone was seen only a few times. CDR3 protein: CASSPGGGMNTEAFF. CDR3 DNA sequence: TGTGCCAGCAGCCCCGGCGGGGGGATGAACACTGAAGCTTTCTTT. The chain recombines TRBV7-3 with TRBJ1-1, with a tentative D call TRBD1 (5 bases). V was trimmed by 5 bases and J by 0 bases, leaving 13 bases between them. The CDR3 sequence is 15 residues long. The germline V gene has CDR1 SGHTA and CDR2 FQGTGA.

The CDR3 region has the DNA TGTGCCTGGAGTGTACAGGCTACTTCGGCTTTCTTT. Translating gives CAWSVQATSAFF. V usage is TRBV30 and J usage is TRBJ1-1; D possibly corresponds to TRBD1 (5 bases). Trimming took off 0 bases at V and 11 bases at J, with 13 bases between the two ends. Germline assignment: CDR1 GTSNPN and CDR2 SVGIG (reference sequence). The CDR3 sequence is 12 residues long.

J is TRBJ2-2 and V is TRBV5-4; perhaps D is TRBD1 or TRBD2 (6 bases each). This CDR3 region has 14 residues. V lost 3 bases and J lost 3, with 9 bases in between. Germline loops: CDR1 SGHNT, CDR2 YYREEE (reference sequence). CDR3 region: CASSSGGYTGELFF. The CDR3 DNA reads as TGTGCCAGCAGCTCCGGGGGCTACACCGGGGAGCTGTTTTTT.

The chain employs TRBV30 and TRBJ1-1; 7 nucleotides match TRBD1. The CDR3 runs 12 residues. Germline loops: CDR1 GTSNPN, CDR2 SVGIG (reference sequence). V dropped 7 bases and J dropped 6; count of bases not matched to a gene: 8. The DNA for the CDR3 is TGTGCCTCCAACAGGGGAGGAGCTGAAGCTTTCTTT. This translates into CASNRGGAEAFF.

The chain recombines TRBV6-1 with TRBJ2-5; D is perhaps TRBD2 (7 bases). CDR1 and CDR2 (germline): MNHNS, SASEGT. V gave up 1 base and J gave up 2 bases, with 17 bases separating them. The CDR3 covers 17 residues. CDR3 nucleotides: TGTGCCAGCAGTGAAGGCGTGGCGGGGGCCGGACAAGAGACCCAGTACTTC. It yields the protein CASSEGVAGAGQETQYF.

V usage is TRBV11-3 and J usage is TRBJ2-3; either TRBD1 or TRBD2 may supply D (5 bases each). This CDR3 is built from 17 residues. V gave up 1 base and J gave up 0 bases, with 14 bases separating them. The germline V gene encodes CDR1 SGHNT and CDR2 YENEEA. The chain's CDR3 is CASSLGRWGSSTDTQYF. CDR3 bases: TGTGCCAGCAGCTTAGGGAGGTGGGGCTCTAGCACAGATACGCAGTATTTT.

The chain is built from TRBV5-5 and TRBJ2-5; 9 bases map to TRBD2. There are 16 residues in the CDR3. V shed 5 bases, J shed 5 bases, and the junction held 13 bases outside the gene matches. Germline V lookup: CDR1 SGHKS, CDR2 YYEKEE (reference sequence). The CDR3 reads CASSSTPGLAGETQYF. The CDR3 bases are TGTGCCAGCAGTTCTACTCCGGGACTAGCTGGGGAGACCCAGTACTTC.

Written as DNA, the CDR3 is TGTGCCAGCAGCCAAGGTAAAACTAGCGGCTCCTACAATGAGCAGTTCTTC. Its translation: CASSQGKTSGSYNEQFF. This chain connects TRBV14 to TRBJ2-1; 8 bases match TRBD2. The trim removed 1 base at V and 0 bases at J, leaving 5 bases unmatched. Germline V CDR1 and CDR2: SGHDN, FVKESK. The CDR3 contains 17 residues.

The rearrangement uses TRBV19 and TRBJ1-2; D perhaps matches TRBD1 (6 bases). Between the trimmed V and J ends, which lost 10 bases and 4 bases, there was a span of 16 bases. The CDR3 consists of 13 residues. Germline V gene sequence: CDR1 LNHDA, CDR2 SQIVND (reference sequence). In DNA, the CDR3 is TGTGCCACAGGGGCACAGACGATCTATGGCTACACCTTC. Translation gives CATGAQTIYGYTF.

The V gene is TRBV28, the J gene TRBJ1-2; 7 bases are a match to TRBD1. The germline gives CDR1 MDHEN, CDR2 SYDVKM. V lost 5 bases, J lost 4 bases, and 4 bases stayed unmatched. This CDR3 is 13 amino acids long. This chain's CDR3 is CASSKTGSYGYTF. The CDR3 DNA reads TGTGCCAGCAGTAAGACAGGGAGCTATGGCTACACCTTC.

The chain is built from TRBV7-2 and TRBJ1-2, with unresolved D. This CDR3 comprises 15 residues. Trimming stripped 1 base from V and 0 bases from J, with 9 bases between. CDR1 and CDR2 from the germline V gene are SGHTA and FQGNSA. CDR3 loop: CASSLVPSTNYGYTF. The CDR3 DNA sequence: TGTGCCAGCAGCTTAGTCCCATCTACTAACTATGGCTACACCTTC.

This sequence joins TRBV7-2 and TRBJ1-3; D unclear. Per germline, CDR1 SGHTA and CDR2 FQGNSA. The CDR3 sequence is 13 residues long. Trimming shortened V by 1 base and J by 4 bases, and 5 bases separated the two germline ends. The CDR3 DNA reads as TGTGCCAGCAGCTTAGGCGCGGGAAACACCATATATTTT. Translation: CASSLGAGNTIYF.

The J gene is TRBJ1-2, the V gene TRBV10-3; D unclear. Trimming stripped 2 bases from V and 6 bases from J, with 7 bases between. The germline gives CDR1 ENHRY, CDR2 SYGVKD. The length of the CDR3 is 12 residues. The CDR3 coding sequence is TGTGCCATCAGTGAGCTACAGAATGGCTACACCTTC. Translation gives CAISELQNGYTF.

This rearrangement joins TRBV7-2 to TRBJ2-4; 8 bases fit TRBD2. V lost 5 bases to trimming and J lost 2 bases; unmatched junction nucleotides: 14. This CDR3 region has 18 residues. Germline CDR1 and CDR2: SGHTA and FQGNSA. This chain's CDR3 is CASSPGLVWGVSKNIQYF. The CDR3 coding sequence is TGTGCCAGCAGCCCGGGACTAGTCTGGGGTGTGTCCAAAAACATTCAGTACTTC.